The next 6 T cell receptor beta chains were all read from a single sample in a study of shared clonotypes between healthy human individuals (dated by TCRdb to 2018 to 2021). Receptor libraries were prepared by the immunoSEQ multiplex PCR assay. TCRdb obtained this table from immuneACCESS and retained in-frame rearrangements with V and J assigned. These tables miss some clones; where compared with another copy, unresolved V genes account for less than half of the shortfall, and the remainder is unexplained. The sample contains fewer than 3 million clones, about 90% of them found a single time. The leading ten clones occupy approximately 0.4% of the sample. The sample was naive CD4+ T cells from PBMCs. The cell subset or site label on this specimen signifies: CD45RA+ positively selected. The receptors here all came from a man younger than 35 in good health. Some clones in this sample may be carry-over from other donors' samples.

The genes are TRBV27 and TRBJ2-3; the D gene is possibly TRBD2 (6 bases). Germline V gene lookup returns CDR1 MNHEY and CDR2 SMNVEV (reference sequence). V lost 5 bases, J lost 0 bases, and 21 bases lay in between. This CDR3 comprises 18 residues. The CDR3 loop reads CASSITVFAGPSTDTQYF. The DNA for the CDR3 is TGTGCCAGCAGTATTACAGTGTTTGCGGGGCCTAGCACAGATACGCAGTATTTT.

In its sample, this clone was seen a few times. The chain recombines TRBV2 with TRBJ1-1; possibly TRBD1 for D (6 bases). The CDR3 has 13 residues. Trimming pared 3 bases from V and 4 bases from J, leaving 9 bases between. Germline CDR1 and CDR2: SNHLY and FYNNEI. Here the CDR3 reads CASSEGAGTEAFF. The CDR3, as DNA: TGTGCCAGCAGTGAGGGGGCCGGCACTGAAGCTTTCTTT.

The rearrangement links TRBV5-4 to TRBJ1-2; 10 bases agree with TRBD1. V shed 3 bases and J 6 bases; nucleotides not matched to a gene: 5. CDR3 size: 14 residues. The germline gives CDR1 SGHNT, CDR2 YYREEE (reference sequence). DNA for the CDR3: TGTGCCAGCAGCTCCCCGGGACAGGGGCATGGCTACACCTTC. Translated, it gives CASSSPGQGHGYTF.

To note about this clone: At one of its ends the junction is not consistent with the germline gene, which may arise from a read error. The V and J genes are TRBV6-1 and TRBJ1-5; D is unclear. The CDR3 is made up of 12 amino acids. Per the germline V gene, CDR1 is MNHNS and CDR2 is SASEGT. CDR3 DNA: TGTGCCAGCTGTGATAGCAATCAGCCCCAGCATTTT. Its protein product is CASCDSNQPQHF.

V gene TRBV2 combines with J gene TRBJ2-7; 8 bases fit TRBD2. Germline assignment: CDR1 SNHLY and CDR2 FYNNEI. CDR3 length equals 15 residues. Trimming cost V 9 bases and J 5 bases; bases outside gene matches: 15. CDR3 in amino acids: CASSRSGRVSDEQYF. The CDR3 DNA is TGTGCCAGTTCAAGAAGCGGGAGAGTTTCGGACGAGCAGTACTTC.

This chain links TRBV7-9 with TRBJ1-1; 11 nucleotides agree with TRBD1. Germline V lookup: CDR1 SEHNR, CDR2 FQNEAQ (reference sequence). Trimming took 5 bases from V and 3 from J; bases not matched to a gene: 14. The CDR3 totals 18 residues. The CDR3 is CASSGPPKRDRGYTEAFF. The CDR3 bases are TGTGCCAGCAGCGGTCCCCCAAAGAGGGACAGGGGGTACACTGAAGCTTTCTTT.